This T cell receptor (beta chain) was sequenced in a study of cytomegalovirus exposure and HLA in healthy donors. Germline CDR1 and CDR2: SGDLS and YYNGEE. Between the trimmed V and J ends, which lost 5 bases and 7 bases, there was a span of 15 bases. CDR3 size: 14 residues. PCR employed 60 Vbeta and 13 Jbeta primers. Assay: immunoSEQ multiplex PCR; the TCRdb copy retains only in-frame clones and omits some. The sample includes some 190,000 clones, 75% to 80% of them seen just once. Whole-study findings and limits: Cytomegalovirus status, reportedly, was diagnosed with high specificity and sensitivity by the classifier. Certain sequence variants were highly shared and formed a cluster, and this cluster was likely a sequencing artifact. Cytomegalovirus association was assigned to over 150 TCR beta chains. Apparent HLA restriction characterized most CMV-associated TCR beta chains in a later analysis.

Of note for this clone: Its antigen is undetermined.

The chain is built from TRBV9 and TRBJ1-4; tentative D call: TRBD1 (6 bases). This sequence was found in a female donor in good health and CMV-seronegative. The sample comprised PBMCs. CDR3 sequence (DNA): TGTGCCAGCAGGCCTCAGGGGTGGCGTGAAAAACTGTTTTTT. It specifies CASRPQGWREKLFF. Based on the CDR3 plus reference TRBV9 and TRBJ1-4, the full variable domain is DSGVTQTPKHLITATGQRVTLRCSPRSGDLSVYWYQQSLDQGLQFLIQYYNGEERAKGNILERFSAQQFPDLHSELNLSSLELGDSALYFCASRPQGWREKLFFGSGTQLSVL.